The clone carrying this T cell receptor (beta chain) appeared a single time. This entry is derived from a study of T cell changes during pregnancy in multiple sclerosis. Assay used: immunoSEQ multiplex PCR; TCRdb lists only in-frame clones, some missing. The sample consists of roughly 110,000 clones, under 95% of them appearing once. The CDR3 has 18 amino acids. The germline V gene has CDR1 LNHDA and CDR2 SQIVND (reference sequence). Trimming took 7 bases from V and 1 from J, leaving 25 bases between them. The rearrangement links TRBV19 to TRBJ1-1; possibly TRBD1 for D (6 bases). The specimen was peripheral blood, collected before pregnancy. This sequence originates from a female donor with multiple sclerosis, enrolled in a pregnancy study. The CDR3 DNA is TGTGCCAGTATTAGGGGGGGAATGGGGGCGGCCTGGAACACTGAAGCTTTCTTT. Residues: CASIRGGMGAAWNTEAFF.